These 12 T cell receptor beta chains originate from one sample sequenced in a study of cytomegalovirus exposure and HLA in healthy donors. The PCR was carried out with 60 Vbeta primers and 13 Jbeta primers. Sequencing used immunoSEQ multiplex PCR; TCRdb keeps in-frame clones, though not all of them. The repertoire holds about 160,000 clones, with around 78% as singletons. Sequenced material: PBMCs. These receptors originate from a woman aged 40 to 49 in good health and CMV-seronegative.

This chain connects TRBV5-1 to TRBJ2-6; TRBD2 might be the D (5 bases). V was clipped by 3 bases and J by 0 bases, with 10 bases between them. Per the germline V gene, CDR1 is SGHRS and CDR2 is YFSETQ. The CDR3 runs 16 residues. The CDR3 sequence: CASSSNGGSGANVLTF. The DNA for the CDR3 is TGCGCCAGCAGCTCGAACGGAGGCTCTGGGGCCAACGTCCTGACTTTC.

CDR3 sequence (DNA): TGTGCCAGCAGCCGAAGCGGAGGTACGAACACTGAAGCTTTCTTT. It codes for CASSRSGGTNTEAFF. This chain joins TRBV7-2 and TRBJ1-1; D uncertain. With 5 bases removed from V and 1 base from J, the gap between germline ends came to 14 bases. The CDR3 length is 15 residues. CDR1 is SGHTA and CDR2 is FQGNSA in the germline V gene. Based on the CDR3 plus reference TRBV7-2 and TRBJ1-1, the full variable domain is GAGVSQSPSNKVTEKGKDVELRCDPISGHTALYWYRQSLGQGLEFLIYFQGNSAPDKSGLPSDRFSAERTGGSVSTLTIQRTQQEDSAVYLCASSRSGGTNTEAFFGQGTRLTVV.

V usage is TRBV6-5 and J usage is TRBJ2-1, with TRBD2 matching over 8 bases. The CDR3 is made up of 13 amino acids. CDR1 is MNHEY, CDR2 SVGAGI, per germline. Trimming at V came to 2 bases and at J to 12 bases, leaving 6 bases not matched to a gene. The CDR3: CASSYAGTRSQFF. The CDR3 DNA sequence: TGTGCCAGCAGTTACGCCGGGACTAGGTCGCAGTTCTTC.

Remarks on this clone: One end of the junction varies from germline; a read error may be responsible. The chain employs TRBV7-9 and TRBJ1-2; D gene unclear. The CDR3 extends over 12 amino acids. Germline V CDR1 and CDR2: SEHNR, FQNEAQ (reference sequence). DNA for the CDR3: TGTTCCAGCAGCTTAGATCTTGATGGCTACACCTTC. Translation gives CSSSLDLDGYTF.

The V and J genes are TRBV6-5 and TRBJ2-1; D ambiguous. Trimming stripped 6 bases from V and 8 bases from J, with 8 bases between. Germline lookup yields CDR1 MNHEY and CDR2 SVGAGI. This CDR3 spans 11 amino acids. This CDR3 reads CASSNTHEQFF. The CDR3 DNA reads as TGTGCCAGCAGCAACACCCATGAGCAGTTCTTC.

V gene TRBV14 combines with J gene TRBJ1-2; D uncertain. The CDR3 has 13 amino acids. CDR1 SGHDN and CDR2 FVKESK come from the germline V gene. Trimming removed 6 bases at V and 4 bases at J, with 12 bases between. CDR3 sequence reads: CASRPEGGYGYTF. DNA of the CDR3: TGTGCCAGCAGACCCGAGGGTGGCTATGGCTACACCTTC.

The CDR3, as DNA: TGTGCCAGCAGCTTCGACAGGGGGATTGACACTGAAGCTTTCTTT. Residues: CASSFDRGIDTEAFF. This rearrangement joins TRBV5-4 to TRBJ1-1, with TRBD1 matching 9 bases. Germline-derived CDR1 and CDR2 are SGHNT and YYREEE (reference sequence). This CDR3 has 15 residues. V lost 2 bases, J lost 3 bases, and 5 bases stayed unmatched.

The rearrangement links TRBV18 to TRBJ1-1, with unresolved D. CDR1 is KGHSH, CDR2 LQKENI, per germline. The CDR3 runs 13 residues. Trimming shortened V by 2 bases and J by 0 bases, and 4 bases separated the two germline ends. CDR3 sequence: CASSPIMNTEAFF. In nucleotides, the CDR3 is TGTGCCAGCTCACCAATCATGAACACTGAAGCTTTCTTT.

The rearrangement links TRBV5-4 to TRBJ2-2; 8 nucleotides agree with TRBD2. From germline, CDR1 is SGHNT and CDR2 YYREEE (reference sequence). The J segment lost 0 bases and the V segment lost 7 bases, leaving 5 bases of the junction unmatched. The CDR3 covers 15 residues. The CDR3 nucleotides are TGTGCCAGCCGCAAAGCGGGGGCGAACACCGGGGAGCTGTTTTTT. Its protein product is CASRKAGANTGELFF.

This clone was counted a few times. This chain links TRBV13 with TRBJ1-1; 10 bases align to TRBD1. In germline, CDR1 is PRHDT, CDR2 FYEKMQ (reference sequence). The CDR3 loop spans 15 amino acids. V gave up 5 bases and J gave up 6 bases; unmatched junction bases: 9. Written as DNA, the CDR3 is TGTGCCAGCAGCCGCCGGGGACAGGGGTCCGCTGAAGCTTTCTTT. Protein: CASSRRGQGSAEAFF.

This chain uses TRBV7-2 with TRBJ2-6; no reliable D call. The CDR3 has 16 residues. From germline, CDR1 is SGHTA and CDR2 FQGNSA. Trimming stripped 5 bases from V and 0 bases from J, with 11 bases between. CDR3 sequence: CASSPTRTSGANVLTF. DNA of the CDR3: TGTGCCAGCAGCCCGACACGTACCTCTGGGGCCAACGTCCTGACTTTC.

The V call is TRBV6-1, the J call TRBJ2-6; 9 bases are shared with TRBD1. V lost 4 bases, J lost 3 bases, and 13 bases stayed unmatched. This CDR3 region has 19 residues. Germline assignment: CDR1 MNHNS and CDR2 SASEGT. CDR3 in DNA: TGTGCCAGCAGTGGGGTCTACCATACAGGGGGCAGTGGGGCCAACGTCCTGACTTTC. Translating gives CASSGVYHTGGSGANVLTF.